This T cell receptor beta chain was identified in a study of cytomegalovirus exposure and HLA in healthy donors. Germline trimming cut 1 base from V and 5 bases from J; bases unmatched to any gene: 9. The CDR3 covers 17 residues. The germline V gene has CDR1 LGHNA and CDR2 YSLEER. The PCR had 60 Vbeta and 13 Jbeta primers. Measured with immunoSEQ multiplex PCR; TCRdb has only the in-frame clones, and not every one. This table has about 160,000 clones, roughly 80% appearing once. Sequences were obtained from PBMCs. The clonotype was recovered from a man aged 50 to 60 in good health and CMV-seropositive. The chain couples TRBV4-3 to TRBJ2-3; the match to TRBD1 covers 10 bases. The CDR3 here is CASSQGRQGAIGDTQYF. The CDR3 DNA follows: TGCGCCAGCAGCCAAGGTCGACAGGGGGCAATTGGAGATACGCAGTATTTT.